Each of the 29 T cell receptor beta chains below was sequenced from the same sample in a study of blood T cell repertoires in COVID-19. Repertoires were generated with immunoSEQ multiplex PCR, while TCRdb's copy carries only in-frame clones and drops some. The sample yields roughly 500,000 clones, roughly nine tenths seen once. Sequencing input: PBMCs or T cells enriched from blood (not recorded which). The receptors were gathered from a woman aged 60 to 75 who had recovered from COVID-19.

The chain combines TRBV3-1 (or the pseudogene TRBV3-2) with TRBJ2-1, with TRBD2 as a possible D gene (5 bases). With 1 base removed from V and 4 bases from J, the gap between germline ends came to 32 bases. Germline lookup yields CDR1 LGHDT and CDR2 YNNKEL (reference sequence). The CDR3 length is 22 residues. The CDR3 spells CASSQVMVRGLHISVIYNEQFF. The CDR3 coding sequence is TGTGCCAGCAGCCAAGTAATGGTGCGAGGGCTACACATTTCCGTTATATACAATGAGCAGTTCTTC.

The rearrangement uses TRBV3-1 (or the pseudogene TRBV3-2) and TRBJ2-7; D is unclear. Germline CDR1 is LGHDT and CDR2 is YNNKEL (reference sequence). The V and J ends lost 1 base and 7 bases respectively, with 8 bases between them. This CDR3 spans 12 amino acids. In DNA, the CDR3 is TGTGCCAGCAGCCAAGGCTCTAGTGAGCAGTACGTC. Protein sequence: CASSQGSSEQYV.

V and J are TRBV5-1 and TRBJ2-5, with D possibly being TRBD2 (6 bases). V lost 4 bases and J lost 4, with 14 bases in between. This CDR3 spans 14 amino acids. The germline V gene has CDR1 SGHRS and CDR2 YFSETQ. This CDR3 is CASSLPGSGETQYF. The CDR3, as DNA: TGCGCCAGCAGCCTTCCGGGTAGCGGAGAGACCCAGTACTTC.

V and J are TRBV6-6 and TRBJ2-7; TRBD2 aligns across 14 bases. V lost 5 bases and J lost 2; bases outside the gene matches: 5. There are 16 residues in the CDR3. Germline-derived CDR1 and CDR2 are MNHNY and SVGAGI (reference sequence). The CDR3 protein is CASSPPTSGGAYEQYV. For the CDR3, the DNA is TGTGCCAGCAGTCCTCCGACTAGCGGGGGGGCCTACGAGCAGTACGTC.

The count of this clone is one. The chain couples TRBV7-9 to TRBJ2-3; D is unclear. This CDR3 has 14 amino acids. V lost 3 bases and J lost 0, with 7 bases in between. Germline V CDR1 and CDR2: SEHNR, FQNEAQ (reference sequence). The CDR3 coding sequence is TGTGCCAGCAGCTTCCTCTCTAGCACAGATACGCAGTATTTT. Its translation: CASSFLSSTDTQYF.

This rearrangement joins TRBV7-8 to TRBJ1-4; D ambiguous. CDR1 is SGHVS, CDR2 FQNEAQ, per germline. CDR3 length: 13 amino acids. V lost 3 bases, J lost 5 bases, and 7 bases lay in between. For the CDR3, the DNA is TGTGCCAGCAGCTTGGAGGAAAATGAAAAACTGTTTTTT. Encoded protein: CASSLEENEKLFF.

The chain recombines TRBV5-1 with TRBJ2-2, with D maybe TRBD1 (6 bases). CDR3 length: 15 amino acids. Germline CDR1 is SGHRS and CDR2 is YFSETQ. Trimming removed 4 bases at V and 0 bases at J, with 10 bases between. The CDR3 loop is CASSIRQANTGELFF. The CDR3 bases are TGCGCCAGCAGCATTCGACAGGCGAACACCGGGGAGCTGTTTTTT.

This rearrangement joins TRBV18 to TRBJ1-2; 8 nucleotides align to TRBD1. The CDR3 spans 14 residues. V was clipped by 3 bases and J by 6 bases; unmatched bases: 6. Germline CDR1 reads KGHSH; CDR2 reads LQKENI. The CDR3 loop reads CASSPYGQGDGYTF. CDR3 in DNA: TGTGCCAGCTCACCCTATGGACAGGGCGATGGCTACACCTTC.

The genes are TRBV2 and TRBJ2-7; unclear D gene. Trimming stripped 4 bases from V and 3 bases from J, with 16 bases between. The CDR3 extends over 15 amino acids. Germline CDR1 is SNHLY and CDR2 is FYNNEI. Here the CDR3 reads CASSVSETSFYEQYV. Here the CDR3 DNA reads TGTGCCAGCAGTGTATCAGAGACATCCTTCTACGAGCAGTACGTC.

The V gene is TRBV4-1, the J gene TRBJ2-2, with 9 bases matching TRBD1. The V gene end was trimmed by 4 bases and the J gene end by 6 bases; junction bases not matched to a gene: 12. Germline-derived CDR1 and CDR2 are MGHRA and YSYEKL. The CDR3 is made up of 17 amino acids. DNA of the CDR3: TGCGCCAGCAGCCCACTCGGGGGGACAGGGTGGCCCGGGGAGCTGTTTTTT. It codes for CASSPLGGTGWPGELFF.

This clone was observed a single time. The chain has TRBV19 and TRBJ2-1; possibly TRBD1 for D (6 bases). With 7 bases removed from V and 7 bases from J, the gap between germline ends came to 20 bases. The germline CDR1 and CDR2 sequences are LNHDA and SQIVND (reference sequence). The CDR3 runs to 15 residues. The DNA of the CDR3 is TGTGCCAGTAAGGAGTCGGGAACAGGGAAGAATGAGCAGTTCTTC. Translated: CASKESGTGKNEQFF.

The gene calls are TRBV4-1 and TRBJ2-1, with a tentative D call TRBD1 (5 bases). This CDR3 contains 13 residues. In germline, CDR1 is MGHRA, CDR2 YSYEKL. Trimming removed 4 bases from V and 5 bases from J, with 9 bases in between. In nucleotides, the CDR3 is TGCGCCAGCAGCCGCCAGGGCCACAATGAGCAGTTCTTC. Residues: CASSRQGHNEQFF.

The V and J genes are TRBV5-1 and TRBJ1-3; D not resolved. Trimming cost V 3 bases and J 0 bases, with 13 bases left between them. The germline V gene encodes CDR1 SGHRS and CDR2 YFSETQ. The CDR3 covers 16 residues. The CDR3 DNA reads TGCGCCAGCAGCTATTCTCCGGTTTTCTCTGGAAACACCATATATTTT. Protein product: CASSYSPVFSGNTIYF.

The chain links TRBV5-5 to TRBJ2-5; unclear D gene. The V gene lost 0 bases and the J gene lost 4 bases, with 7 bases spanning the gap. Per the germline V gene, CDR1 is SGHKS and CDR2 is YYEKEE (reference sequence). This CDR3 is built from 13 residues. Written as DNA, the CDR3 is TGTGCCAGCAGCTTGGGAGGATTAGAGACCCAGTACTTC. Its translation is CASSLGGLETQYF. The full variable domain, completed using reference TRBV5-5 and TRBJ2-5, is DAGVTQSPTHLIKTRGQQVTLRCSPISGHKSVSWYQQVLGQGPQFIFQYYEKEERGRGNFPDRFSARQFPNYSSELNVNALLLGDSALYLCASSLGGLETQYFGPGTRLLVL.

The chain is built from TRBV24-1 and TRBJ2-3, with D possibly being TRBD2 (5 bases). V was pared by 3 bases and J by 0 bases, with 12 bases between. Looked up from germline, CDR1 is KGHDR and CDR2 is SFDVKD. CDR3 length: 16 residues. The CDR3 nucleotides read TGTGCCACCAGTGATCACGGACTGGGTAGCACAGATACGCAGTATTTT. It is translated as CATSDHGLGSTDTQYF.

This rearrangement joins TRBV21-1 to TRBJ1-1; no DNA check was done on the table's D call, TRBD1. TRBV21-1 is noted as a pseudogene. This CDR3 spans 18 amino acids. CDR3 loop: CASSKSWGQGDMNTEAFF. CDR3 in DNA: TGTGCCAGCAGCAAAAGTTGGGGACAGGGGGATATGAACACTGAAGCTTTCTTT.

This clone was counted only a few times. The genes are TRBV3-1 (or the pseudogene TRBV3-2) and TRBJ2-7; D uncertain. V shed 3 bases and J shed 2 bases, with 11 bases lying between them. The CDR3 is 14 amino acids. Germline V gives CDR1 LGHDT, CDR2 YNNKEL (reference sequence). The CDR3 is CASSQYAVTYEQYF. For the CDR3, the DNA is TGTGCCAGCAGCCAGTACGCGGTAACCTACGAGCAGTACTTC.

In nucleotides, the CDR3 is TGTGCCAGCTCAGAGGGAAACACCATATATTTT. The encoded protein is CASSEGNTIYF. V gene TRBV18 combines with J gene TRBJ1-3; D is unclear. V gave up 5 bases and J gave up 4 bases, with 3 bases separating them. Germline CDR1 reads KGHSH; CDR2 reads LQKENI. The CDR3 is 11 amino acids.

CDR3 sequence reads: CASSLAQGRGELFF. CDR3 coding DNA: TGTGCCAGCAGCTTGGCGCAGGGGAGAGGGGAGCTGTTTTTT. V is TRBV5-5 and J is TRBJ2-2; a weak D match, TRBD1 (6 bases). Germline loops: CDR1 SGHKS, CDR2 YYEKEE (reference sequence). V lost 0 bases and J 8 bases, leaving 11 bases between the germline ends. CDR3 size: 14 residues.

The chain recombines TRBV5-1 with TRBJ1-1, with 7 bases aligning to TRBD1. The CDR3 has 12 residues. V trimming: 4 bases; J trimming: 7 bases; junction bases outside the gene matches: 4. Germline CDR1 SGHRS, CDR2 YFSETQ. Written as DNA, the CDR3 is TGCGCCAGCAGCCCACAGGGGTATGAAGCTTTCTTT. Encoded protein: CASSPQGYEAFF. Combining the CDR3 with reference TRBV5-1 and TRBJ1-1 gives the whole variable domain KAGVTQTPRYLIKTRGQQVTLSCSPISGHRSVSWYQQTPGQGLQFLFEYFSETQRNKGNFPGRFSGRQFSNSRSEMNVSTLELGDSALYLCASSPQGYEAFFGQGTRLTVV.

The chain has TRBV7-8 and TRBJ2-7, with a possible D match to TRBD2 (5 bases). The CDR3 length is 13 residues. Germline V lookup: CDR1 SGHVS, CDR2 FQNEAQ. Between the trimmed V and J ends, which lost 5 bases and 3 bases, there was a span of 11 bases. CDR3 loop: CASSKGLNYEQYF. In nucleotides, the CDR3 is TGTGCCAGCAGCAAAGGACTGAACTACGAGCAGTACTTC.

The V call is TRBV24-1, the J call TRBJ2-1; D is unclear. CDR1 is KGHDR and CDR2 is SFDVKD in the germline V gene. The CDR3 totals 12 residues. Trimming stripped 4 bases from V and 9 bases from J, with 9 bases between. The CDR3 loop is CATSESGREQFF. CDR3 nucleotides: TGTGCCACCAGTGAGTCAGGCCGTGAGCAGTTCTTC.

The CDR3 DNA sequence: TGTGCCAGCAGCCAACTATGGCGGGGGGAGAAACCTGGGGAGCTGTTTTTT. It codes for CASSQLWRGEKPGELFF. This chain uses TRBV3-1 (or the pseudogene TRBV3-2) with TRBJ2-2; 8 nucleotides line up with TRBD2. With 2 bases clipped from V and 8 bases from J, the junction kept 13 bases outside the gene matches. The germline V gene encodes CDR1 LGHDT and CDR2 YNNKEL (reference sequence). This CDR3 is built from 17 residues.

The rearrangement uses TRBV24-1 and TRBJ2-7; tentatively, D is TRBD1 (5 bases). Germline CDR1 reads KGHDR; CDR2 reads SFDVKD. V was clipped by 12 bases and J by 6 bases, with 11 bases between them. There are 10 residues in the CDR3. The CDR3 spells CAAVRGEQYV. The CDR3 nucleotides read TGTGCCGCAGTAAGGGGCGAGCAGTACGTC.

This rearrangement joins TRBV7-9 to TRBJ2-7; TRBD2 matches at 13 bases. Germline V gene data show CDR1 as SEHNR and CDR2 as FQNEAQ (reference sequence). CDR3 length: 15 residues. With 2 bases clipped from V and 4 bases from J, the junction kept 2 bases outside the gene matches. CDR3 sequence (DNA): TGTGCCAGCAGCTTAAGGACTAGCGGGGGTTACGAGCAGTACTTC. Residues: CASSLRTSGGYEQYF.

This clone occurred a few times. V gene TRBV7-8 combines with J gene TRBJ1-6; 7 bases match TRBD1. J was trimmed by 10 bases and V by 4 bases; bases with no gene match: 7. CDR3 length: 14 amino acids. Germline values: CDR1 SGHVS, CDR2 FQNEAQ. The CDR3 nucleotides are TGTGCCAGCAGCTCGACAGGGCGAGAATCACCCCTCCACTTT. This gives the protein CASSSTGRESPLHF.

The rearrangement links TRBV3-1 (or the pseudogene TRBV3-2) to TRBJ1-3; D not certain. Trimming removed 1 base from V and 2 bases from J, with 18 bases in between. The CDR3 is made up of 18 amino acids. Germline loops: CDR1 LGHDT, CDR2 YNNKEL (reference sequence). CDR3 protein: CASSQATGGRFTGNTIYF. DNA of the CDR3: TGTGCCAGCAGCCAAGCCACGGGAGGGCGGTTCACTGGAAACACCATATATTTT.

The chain is built from TRBV2 and TRBJ2-2, with a weak D call TRBD1 (5 bases). V was shortened by 6 bases and J by 6 bases, with 8 bases between the two germline ends. The germline V gene has CDR1 SNHLY and CDR2 FYNNEI. The CDR3 is made up of 12 amino acids. The CDR3 reads CASSRVAGELFF. CDR3 nucleotide sequence: TGTGCCAGCAGCAGGGTTGCCGGGGAGCTGTTTTTT.

The rearrangement links TRBV10-2 to TRBJ1-2; 10 bases agree with TRBD1. The CDR3 totals 14 residues. Looked up from germline, CDR1 is WSHSY and CDR2 is SAAADI. J was trimmed by 5 bases and V by 2 bases; bases with no gene match: 2. Written as DNA, the CDR3 is TGCGCCAGCAGTGAGGGGGGACAGGGGTATGGCTACACCTTC. This gives the protein CASSEGGQGYGYTF.